The next 21 T cell receptor beta chains were all read from a single sample in a study of T-cell memory formation after mild COVID-19. TCRdb re-analysed the 5' RACE reads in MiXCR, keeping a single row per CDR3 protein. The sample lists 250,000 or so distinct CDR3 sequences; approximately 10% were seen once. Sequenced material: PBMCs or a T cell subset sorted from them (not recorded which). All receptors come from a man between 18 and 29 years old who had mild COVID-19 (a few samples of this study predate the infection). Cell type and time point are not known.

This clonotype appeared a few times. The V call is TRBV28, the J call TRBJ1-3, with a tentative D call TRBD1 (5 bases). CDR1 and CDR2 (germline): MDHEN, SYDVKM. The CDR3 length is 17 residues. Trimming cost V 5 bases and J 2 bases, with 19 bases left between them. In nucleotides, the CDR3 is TGTGCCAGCAGTGCACCTCAGGGTTACGTCGCTGGAAACACCATATATTTT. This codes for CASSAPQGYVAGNTIYF.

This clonotype appeared a few times. The chain is built from TRBV7-9 and TRBJ2-5; 9 bases agree with TRBD2. The germline V gene has CDR1 SEHNR and CDR2 FQNEAQ (reference sequence). After removal of 0 bases from V and 4 bases from J, the junction contained 12 bases not matched to a gene. The CDR3 consists of 18 residues. CDR3 amino acids: CASSLAGPRGGGRETQYF. The CDR3 bases are TGTGCCAGCAGCTTAGCAGGCCCGCGGGGGGGCGGGAGAGAGACCCAGTACTTC.

This clonotype was observed a handful of times. J is TRBJ1-1 and V is TRBV4-3, with TRBD1 matching 10 bases. With V trimmed by 4 bases and J by 5 bases, 4 bases remained unmatched. This CDR3 has 14 amino acids. From germline, CDR1 is LGHNA and CDR2 YSLEER. The CDR3 sequence: CASSPDRGHTEAFF. CDR3 DNA: TGCGCCAGCAGCCCTGACAGGGGGCATACTGAAGCTTTCTTT.

The genes are TRBV24-1 and TRBJ1-2; a weak D match, TRBD1 (6 bases). Germline CDR1 and CDR2: KGHDR and SFDVKD. The CDR3 loop spans 13 amino acids. V was pared by 4 bases and J by 3 bases, with 8 bases between. The CDR3 DNA sequence: TGTGCCACCAGTGACTACAGGGACTATGGCTACACCTTC. Its translation is CATSDYRDYGYTF.

The CDR3 spells CASSQERGGLDTQYF. For the CDR3, the DNA is TGTGCCAGCAGCCAAGAGCGGGGGGGTCTGGATACGCAGTATTTT. V is TRBV4-2 and J is TRBJ2-3; 9 nucleotides align to TRBD2. The CDR3 runs to 15 residues. Germline V CDR1 and CDR2: LGHNA, YNFKEQ. The junction had 4 bases not matched to a gene; V was cut back by 0 bases and J by 6 bases.

In its sample, this clonotype was seen many times. The chain couples TRBV6-5 to TRBJ1-1; no clear D. Germline CDR1 MNHEY, CDR2 SVGAGI. The CDR3 length is 12 residues. Between the trimmed V and J ends, which lost 6 bases and 2 bases, there was a span of 7 bases. The CDR3 loop is CASRQDNTEAFF. The CDR3 nucleotides are TGTGCCAGCAGACAAGATAACACTGAAGCTTTCTTT.

This clonotype has more than one count but fewer than ten. The rearrangement joins TRBV7-9 to TRBJ1-1, with D perhaps TRBD1 (6 bases). Germline loops: CDR1 SEHNR, CDR2 FQNEAQ (reference sequence). Deletions cut 5 bases from V and 5 bases from J, with 15 bases between. This CDR3 region has 14 residues. The CDR3 region has the DNA TGTGCCAGCAGCGCCAGTACAGGGACGACTGAAGCTTTCTTT. As protein: CASSASTGTTEAFF.

This chain links TRBV6-2 or TRBV6-3 with TRBJ2-1; perhaps TRBD2 as D (6 bases). This CDR3 has 15 amino acids. From germline, CDR1 is MNHEY and CDR2 SVGEGT. Trimming pared 9 bases from V and 3 bases from J, leaving 18 bases between. The CDR3 coding sequence is TGTGCCAGTATGAATGGGGGGTCCCTCTACAATGAGCAGTTCTTC. Protein product: CASMNGGSLYNEQFF.

This clonotype was observed a few times. V and J are TRBV9 and TRBJ1-1; tentatively, D is TRBD1 (5 bases). Germline loops: CDR1 SGDLS, CDR2 YYNGEE. The CDR3 is 13 amino acids. V gave up 4 bases and J gave up 12 bases, with 19 bases separating them. CDR3 DNA: TGTGCCAGCAGCCTCAGGGAAGCCCCACCAACTTTCTTT. Translated, it gives CASSLREAPPTFF.

The genes are TRBV4-1 and TRBJ2-3, with unresolved D. The length of the CDR3 is 12 residues. Germline CDR1 MGHRA, CDR2 YSYEKL. V was cut by 0 bases and J by 6 bases, with 4 bases left in between. The CDR3: CASSQESDTQYF. The CDR3 bases are TGCGCCAGCAGCCAAGAATCCGATACGCAGTATTTT.

The rearrangement joins TRBV9 to TRBJ1-1; no definite D call. V was shortened by 1 base and J by 9 bases, with 19 bases between the two germline ends. Germline V gene data show CDR1 as SGDLS and CDR2 as YYNGEE. This CDR3 has 15 amino acids. CDR3 amino acids: CASSVTPTWDRKAFF. CDR3 coding DNA: TGTGCCAGCAGCGTAACCCCTACCTGGGATCGCAAAGCTTTCTTT.

This clonotype was found a few times. As DNA, the CDR3 is TGTGCCAGCAGAAAAAGGGGGCAGGGCGAGACCCAGTACTTC. Translating gives CASRKRGQGETQYF. V gene TRBV11-2 combines with J gene TRBJ2-5; 7 bases align to TRBD1. The CDR3 has 14 amino acids. Germline trimming cut 6 bases from V and 5 bases from J; bases unmatched to any gene: 9. Looked up from germline, CDR1 is SGHAT and CDR2 is FQNNGV.

This clonotype was recorded at least ten times. The junction differs from germline at one of its ends, possibly a read error. The CDR3 coding sequence is TGCGCCAGCAGCTTTAGCGGGGGGAACACCGGGGAGCTGTTTTTT. Translated, it gives CASSFSGGNTGELFF. The rearrangement uses TRBV7-3 and TRBJ2-2; 9 bases fit TRBD2. CDR1 and CDR2 (germline): SGHTA, FQGTGA. CDR3 length: 15 residues. Variable domain in full (rest from reference TRBV7-3 and TRBJ2-2): GAGVSQTPSNKVTEKGKYVELRCDPISGHTALYWYRQSLGQGPEFLIYFQGTGAADDSGLPNDRFFAVRPEGSVSTLKIQRTERGDSAVYLCASSFSGGNTGELFFGEGSRLTVL.

This chain joins TRBV2 and TRBJ1-1; tentative D call: TRBD1 (5 bases). The CDR3 is 13 amino acids. In germline, CDR1 is SNHLY, CDR2 FYNNEI. V was trimmed by 6 bases and J by 4 bases, leaving 12 bases between them. This chain's CDR3 is CASSDSGSTEAFF. DNA for the CDR3: TGTGCCAGCAGCGACAGTGGGAGCACTGAAGCTTTCTTT.

There are a few counts of this clonotype. The chain combines TRBV18 with TRBJ2-3; a possible D gene is TRBD1 (6 bases). The CDR3 contains 15 residues. Trimming stripped 8 bases from V and 5 bases from J, with 20 bases between. The V gene's germline CDR1 is KGHSH and CDR2 LQKENI. The CDR3 loop is CASKRPLGGIDTQYF. CDR3 DNA sequence: TGTGCCAGCAAACGACCCCTTGGGGGCATAGATACGCAGTATTTT.

The rearrangement joins TRBV4-1 to TRBJ1-2, with D possibly TRBD1 on 5 matching bases. V was clipped by 4 bases and J by 0 bases, with 18 bases between them. The CDR3 covers 17 residues. Germline V lookup: CDR1 MGHRA, CDR2 YSYEKL. This chain's CDR3 is CASSLKFAAGTNYGYTF. The DNA for the CDR3 is TGCGCCAGCAGCCTCAAGTTTGCGGCAGGGACTAACTATGGCTACACCTTC.

Only a few counts were recorded for this clonotype. This chain joins TRBV20-1 and TRBJ2-2, with 10 nucleotides matching TRBD1. In germline, CDR1 is DFQATT, CDR2 SNEGSKA (reference sequence). V shed 1 base and J 6 bases; nucleotides not matched to a gene: 5. CDR3 size: 15 residues. In DNA, the CDR3 is TGCAGTGCTAGAGGTCCCGGGACAGGGGCCGGGGAGCTGTTTTTT. Its translation: CSARGPGTGAGELFF.

This clonotype was seen a few times. The genes are TRBV29-1 and TRBJ2-3; 11 bases agree with TRBD1. CDR1 is SQVTM and CDR2 is ANQGSEA in the germline V gene. The V gene end was trimmed by 4 bases and the J gene end by 4 bases; junction bases not matched to a gene: 1. CDR3 size: 13 residues. DNA for the CDR3: TGCAGCGTTGGGGGACAGGGGGCAGATACGCAGTATTTT. Its translation: CSVGGQGADTQYF.

This rearrangement joins TRBV4-1 to TRBJ2-7; a possible D gene is TRBD2 (6 bases). CDR1 is MGHRA, CDR2 YSYEKL, per germline. The CDR3 is made up of 14 amino acids. Trimming removed 1 base at V and 5 bases at J, with 12 bases between. For the CDR3, the DNA is TGCGCCAGCAGCCAAGTCGGGGGAGCGGACGAGCAGTACGTC. Protein product: CASSQVGGADEQYV.

The chain has TRBV5-1 and TRBJ2-7; D may match TRBD1 or TRBD2 (6 bases each). The length of the CDR3 is 16 residues. The germline V gene has CDR1 SGHRS and CDR2 YFSETQ. Trimming took off 0 bases at V and 3 bases at J, with 16 bases between the two ends. CDR3 sequence reads: CASSLVSGGGSYEQYF. In nucleotides, the CDR3 is TGCGCCAGCAGCTTGGTTAGTGGAGGGGGGAGCTACGAGCAGTACTTC.

The chain combines TRBV20-1 with TRBJ2-3; D is uncertain. V was shortened by 1 base and J by 2 bases, with 7 bases between the two germline ends. The CDR3 extends over 13 amino acids. The V gene's germline CDR1 is DFQATT and CDR2 SNEGSKA (reference sequence). CDR3 loop: CSARVQTTDTQYF. CDR3 nucleotides: TGCAGTGCTAGAGTACAGACCACAGATACGCAGTATTTT.